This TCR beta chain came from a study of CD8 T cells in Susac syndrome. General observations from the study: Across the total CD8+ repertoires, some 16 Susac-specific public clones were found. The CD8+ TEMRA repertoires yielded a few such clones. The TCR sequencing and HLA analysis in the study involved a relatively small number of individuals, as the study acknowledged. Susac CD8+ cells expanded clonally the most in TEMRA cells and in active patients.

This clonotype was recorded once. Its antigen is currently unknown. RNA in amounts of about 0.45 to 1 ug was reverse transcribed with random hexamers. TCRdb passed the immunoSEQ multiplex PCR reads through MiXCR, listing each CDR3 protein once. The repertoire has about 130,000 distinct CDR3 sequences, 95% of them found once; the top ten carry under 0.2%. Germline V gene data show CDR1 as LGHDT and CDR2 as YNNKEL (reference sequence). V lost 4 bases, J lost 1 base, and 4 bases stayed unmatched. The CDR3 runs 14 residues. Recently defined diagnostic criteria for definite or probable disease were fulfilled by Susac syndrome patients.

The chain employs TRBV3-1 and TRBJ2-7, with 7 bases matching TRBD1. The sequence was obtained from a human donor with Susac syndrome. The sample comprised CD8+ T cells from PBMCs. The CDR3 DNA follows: TGTGCCAGCAGCCCGGGACAGAGTTCCTACGAGCAGTACTTC. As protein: CASSPGQSSYEQYF.